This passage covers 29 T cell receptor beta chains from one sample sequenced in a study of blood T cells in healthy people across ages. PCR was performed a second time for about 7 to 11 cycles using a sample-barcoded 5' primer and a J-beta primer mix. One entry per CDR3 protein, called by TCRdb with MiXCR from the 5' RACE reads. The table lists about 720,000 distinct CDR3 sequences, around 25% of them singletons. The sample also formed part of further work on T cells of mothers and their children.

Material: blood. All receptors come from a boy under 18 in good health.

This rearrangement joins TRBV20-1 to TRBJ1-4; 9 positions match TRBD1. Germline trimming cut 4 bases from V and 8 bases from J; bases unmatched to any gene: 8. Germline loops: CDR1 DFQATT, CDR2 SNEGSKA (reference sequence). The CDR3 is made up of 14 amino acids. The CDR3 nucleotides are TGCAGTGCTACCCGGGACAGGGTTTTGGAAAAACTGTTTTTT. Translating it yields CSATRDRVLEKLFF.

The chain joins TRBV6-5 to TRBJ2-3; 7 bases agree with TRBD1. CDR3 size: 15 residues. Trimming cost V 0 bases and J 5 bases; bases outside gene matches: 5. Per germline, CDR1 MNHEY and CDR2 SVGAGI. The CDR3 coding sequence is TGTGCCAGCAGTTACTCACCGGGACAGAAAGATACGCAGTATTTT. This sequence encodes CASSYSPGQKDTQYF.

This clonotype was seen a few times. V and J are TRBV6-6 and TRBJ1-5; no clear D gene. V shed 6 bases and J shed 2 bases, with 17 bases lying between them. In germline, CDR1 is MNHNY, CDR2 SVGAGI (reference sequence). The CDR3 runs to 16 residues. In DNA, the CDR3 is TGTGCCAGCAGGGTTCTCGACACTACTGGCAATCAGCCCCAGCATTTT. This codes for CASRVLDTTGNQPQHF.

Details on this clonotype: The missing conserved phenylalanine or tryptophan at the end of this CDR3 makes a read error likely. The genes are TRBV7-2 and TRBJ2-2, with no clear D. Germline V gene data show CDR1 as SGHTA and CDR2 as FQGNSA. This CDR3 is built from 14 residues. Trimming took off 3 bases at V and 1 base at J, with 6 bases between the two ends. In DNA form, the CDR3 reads TGTGCCAGCAGCTTTAGGTTGAACACCGGGGAGCTGTTTCTT. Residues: CASSFRLNTGELFL.

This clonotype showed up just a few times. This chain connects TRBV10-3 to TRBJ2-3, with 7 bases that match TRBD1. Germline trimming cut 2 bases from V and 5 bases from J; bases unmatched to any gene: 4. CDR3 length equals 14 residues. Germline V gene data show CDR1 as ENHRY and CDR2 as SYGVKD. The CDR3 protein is CAISEEGAGDTQYF. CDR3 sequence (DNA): TGTGCCATCAGTGAGGAGGGGGCCGGAGATACGCAGTATTTT.

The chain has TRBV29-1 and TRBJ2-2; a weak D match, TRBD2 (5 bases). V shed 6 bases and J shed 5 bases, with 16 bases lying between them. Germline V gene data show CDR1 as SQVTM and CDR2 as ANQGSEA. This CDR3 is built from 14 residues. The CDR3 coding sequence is TGCAGCGTCCGGGGAGTTGGGGTTACCGGGGAGCTGTTTTTT. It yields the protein CSVRGVGVTGELFF.

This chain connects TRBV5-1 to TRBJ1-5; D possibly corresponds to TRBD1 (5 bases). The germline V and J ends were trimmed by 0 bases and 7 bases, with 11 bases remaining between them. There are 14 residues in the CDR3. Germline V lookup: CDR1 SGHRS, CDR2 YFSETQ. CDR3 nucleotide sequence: TGCGCCAGCAGCTTGGCGGCAGGGATGCAGCCCCAGCATTTT. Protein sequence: CASSLAAGMQPQHF.

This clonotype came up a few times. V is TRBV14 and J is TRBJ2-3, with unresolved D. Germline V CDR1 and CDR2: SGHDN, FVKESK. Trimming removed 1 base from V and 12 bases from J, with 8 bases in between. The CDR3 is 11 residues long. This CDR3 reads CASSQGPLQYF. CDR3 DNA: TGTGCCAGCAGCCAAGGCCCCCTTCAGTATTTT.

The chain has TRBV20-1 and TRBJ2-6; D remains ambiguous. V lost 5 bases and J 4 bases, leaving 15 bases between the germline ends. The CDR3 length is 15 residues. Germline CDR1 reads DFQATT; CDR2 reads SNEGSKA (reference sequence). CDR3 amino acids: CSAEDGTSGANVLTF. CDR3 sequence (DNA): TGCAGTGCTGAGGACGGCACATCAGGGGCCAACGTCCTGACTTTC.

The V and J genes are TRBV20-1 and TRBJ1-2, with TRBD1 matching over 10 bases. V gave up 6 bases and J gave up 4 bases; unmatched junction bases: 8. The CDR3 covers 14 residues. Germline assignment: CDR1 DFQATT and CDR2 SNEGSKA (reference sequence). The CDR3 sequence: CSAGTGAGVYGYTF. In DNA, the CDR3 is TGCAGTGCCGGGACAGGGGCCGGTGTCTATGGCTACACCTTC.

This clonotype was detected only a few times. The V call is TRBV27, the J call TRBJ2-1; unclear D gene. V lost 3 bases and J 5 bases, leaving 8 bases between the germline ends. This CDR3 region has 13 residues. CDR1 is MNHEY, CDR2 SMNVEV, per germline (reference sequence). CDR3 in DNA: TGTGCCAGCAGTTTTTCGGTAAACAATGAGCAGTTCTTC. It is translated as CASSFSVNNEQFF.

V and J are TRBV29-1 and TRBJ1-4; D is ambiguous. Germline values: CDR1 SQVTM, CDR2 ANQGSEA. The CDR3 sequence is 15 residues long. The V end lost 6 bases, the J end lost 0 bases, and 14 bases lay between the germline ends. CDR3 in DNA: TGCAGCGTCATACCCCACTCGACAACTAATGAAAAACTGTTTTTT. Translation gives CSVIPHSTTNEKLFF.

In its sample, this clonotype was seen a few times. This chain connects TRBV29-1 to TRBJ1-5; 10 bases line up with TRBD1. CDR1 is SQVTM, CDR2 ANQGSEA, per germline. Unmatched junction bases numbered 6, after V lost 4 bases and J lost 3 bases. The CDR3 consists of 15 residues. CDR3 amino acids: CSVASGTGANQPQHF. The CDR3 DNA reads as TGCAGCGTTGCTTCCGGGACAGGGGCCAATCAGCCCCAGCATTTT.

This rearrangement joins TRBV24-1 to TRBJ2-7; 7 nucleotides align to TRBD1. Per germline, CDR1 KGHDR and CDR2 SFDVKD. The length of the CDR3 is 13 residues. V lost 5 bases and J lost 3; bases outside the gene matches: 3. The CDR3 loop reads CATSAGQYYEQYF. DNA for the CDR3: TGTGCCACCAGTGCGGGACAGTACTACGAGCAGTACTTC.

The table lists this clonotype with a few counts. CDR3 DNA sequence: TGTGCCAGCAGTAGGACAAATGAAAAACTGTTTTTT. It yields the protein CASSRTNEKLFF. The rearrangement links TRBV2 to TRBJ1-4; weak D call: TRBD1 (5 bases). Per the germline V gene, CDR1 is SNHLY and CDR2 is FYNNEI. The V end was cut by 5 bases, the J end by 5 bases, with 6 bases between. CDR3 length: 12 residues.

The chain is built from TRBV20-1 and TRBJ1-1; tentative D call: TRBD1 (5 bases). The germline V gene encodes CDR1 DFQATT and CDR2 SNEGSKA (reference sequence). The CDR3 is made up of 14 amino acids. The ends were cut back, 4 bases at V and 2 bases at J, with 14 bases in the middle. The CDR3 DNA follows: TGCAGTGCTACCCAGGGCGGGGGAAACACTGAAGCTTTCTTT. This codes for CSATQGGGNTEAFF.

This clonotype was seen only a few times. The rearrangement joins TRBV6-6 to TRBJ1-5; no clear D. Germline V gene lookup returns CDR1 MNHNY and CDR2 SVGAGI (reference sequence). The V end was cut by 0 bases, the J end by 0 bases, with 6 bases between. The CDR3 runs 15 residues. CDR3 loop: CASSYSRASNQPQHF. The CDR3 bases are TGTGCCAGCAGTTACTCTCGGGCTAGCAATCAGCCCCAGCATTTT.

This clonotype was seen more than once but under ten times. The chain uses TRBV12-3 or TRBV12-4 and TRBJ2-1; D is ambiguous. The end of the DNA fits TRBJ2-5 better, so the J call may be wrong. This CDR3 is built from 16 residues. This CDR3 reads CASSPRPGRAAETQYF. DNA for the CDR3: TGTGCCAGCAGTCCAAGACCCGGCCGCGCAGCGGAGACCCAGTACTTC.

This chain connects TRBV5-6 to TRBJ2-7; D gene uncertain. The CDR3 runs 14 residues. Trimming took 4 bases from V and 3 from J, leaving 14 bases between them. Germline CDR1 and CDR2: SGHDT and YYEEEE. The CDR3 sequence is CASSGWAEGYEQYF. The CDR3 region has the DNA TGTGCCAGCAGCGGATGGGCGGAAGGCTACGAGCAGTACTTC.

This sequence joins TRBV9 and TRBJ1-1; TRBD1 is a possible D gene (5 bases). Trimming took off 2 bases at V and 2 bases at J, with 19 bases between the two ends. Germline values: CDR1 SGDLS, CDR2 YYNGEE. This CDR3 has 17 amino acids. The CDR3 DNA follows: TGTGCCAGCAGCGTGAGGCCCCTAGTGAGGGGTAACACTGAAGCTTTCTTT. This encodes CASSVRPLVRGNTEAFF. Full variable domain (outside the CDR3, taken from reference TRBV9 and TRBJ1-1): DSGVTQTPKHLITATGQRVTLRCSPRSGDLSVYWYQQSLDQGLQFLIQYYNGEERAKGNILERFSAQQFPDLHSELNLSSLELGDSALYFCASSVRPLVRGNTEAFFGQGTRLTVV.

This chain's CDR3 is CASSPVFADEKLFF. DNA of the CDR3: TGTGCCAGCAGCCCGGTATTCGCCGATGAAAAACTGTTTTTT. The rearrangement links TRBV7-2 to TRBJ1-4; D gene unclear. The CDR3 contains 14 residues. Trimming cost V 5 bases and J 6 bases, with 13 bases left between them. Germline CDR1 is SGHTA and CDR2 is FQGNSA.

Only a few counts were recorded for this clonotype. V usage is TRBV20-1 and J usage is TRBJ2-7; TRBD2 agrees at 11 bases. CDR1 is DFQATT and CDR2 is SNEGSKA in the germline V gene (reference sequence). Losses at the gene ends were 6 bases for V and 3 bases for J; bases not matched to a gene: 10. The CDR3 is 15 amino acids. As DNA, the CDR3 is TGCAGTGCCATGCCGCTAGCGGGAGGAATCTACGAGCAGTACTTC. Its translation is CSAMPLAGGIYEQYF.

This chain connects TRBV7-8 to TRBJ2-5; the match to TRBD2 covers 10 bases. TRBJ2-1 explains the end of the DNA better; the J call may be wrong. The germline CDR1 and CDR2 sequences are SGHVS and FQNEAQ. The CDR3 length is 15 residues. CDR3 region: CASRNASGRGHEQFF. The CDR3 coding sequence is TGTGCCAGCAGAAACGCTAGCGGGAGAGGCCATGAGCAGTTCTTC.

The CDR3 protein is CASSTSWGTGGNTEAFF. CDR3 nucleotide sequence: TGTGCCAGCAGTACCTCCTGGGGGACAGGGGGTAACACTGAAGCTTTCTTT. The rearrangement joins TRBV6-1 to TRBJ1-1, with TRBD1 identical over 11 bases. Losses at the gene ends were 5 bases for V and 2 bases for J; bases not matched to a gene: 10. In germline, CDR1 is MNHNS, CDR2 SASEGT. The CDR3 totals 17 residues.

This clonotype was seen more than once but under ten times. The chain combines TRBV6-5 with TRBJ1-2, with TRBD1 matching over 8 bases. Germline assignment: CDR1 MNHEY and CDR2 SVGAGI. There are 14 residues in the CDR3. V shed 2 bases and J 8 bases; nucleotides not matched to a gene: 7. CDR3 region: CASSYGQGSGGYTF. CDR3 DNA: TGTGCCAGCAGTTACGGACAGGGATCGGGAGGCTACACCTTC.

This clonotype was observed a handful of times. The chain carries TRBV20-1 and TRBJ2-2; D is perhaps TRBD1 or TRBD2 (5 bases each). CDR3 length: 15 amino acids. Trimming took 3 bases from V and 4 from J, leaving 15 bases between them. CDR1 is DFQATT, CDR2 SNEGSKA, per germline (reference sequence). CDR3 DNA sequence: TGCAGTGCTAGTCCCCCGGGACCCAGCACCGGGGAGCTGTTTTTT. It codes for CSASPPGPSTGELFF.

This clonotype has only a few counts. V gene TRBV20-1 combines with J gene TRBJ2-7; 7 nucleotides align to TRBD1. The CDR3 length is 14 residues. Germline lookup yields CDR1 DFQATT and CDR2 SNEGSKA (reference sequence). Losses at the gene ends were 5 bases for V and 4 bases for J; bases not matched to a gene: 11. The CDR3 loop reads CSAESTGSTYEQYF. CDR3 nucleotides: TGCAGTGCTGAGTCGACAGGGTCGACATACGAGCAGTACTTC.

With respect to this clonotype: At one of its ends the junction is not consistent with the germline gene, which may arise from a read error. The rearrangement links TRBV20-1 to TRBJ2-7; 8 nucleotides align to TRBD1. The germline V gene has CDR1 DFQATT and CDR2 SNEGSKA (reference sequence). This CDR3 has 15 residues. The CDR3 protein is CSAGDWSDRVYEQYF. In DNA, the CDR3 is TGCAGTGCTGGAGATTGGTCGGACAGGGTCTACGAGCAGTACTTC.

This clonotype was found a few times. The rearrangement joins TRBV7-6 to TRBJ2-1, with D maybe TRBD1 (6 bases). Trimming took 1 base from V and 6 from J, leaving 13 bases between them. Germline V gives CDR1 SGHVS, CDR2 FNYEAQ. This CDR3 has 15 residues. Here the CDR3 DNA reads TGTGCCAGCAGCTTAGAGGGGGTTTCTGGCAATGAGCAGTTCTTC. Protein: CASSLEGVSGNEQFF.